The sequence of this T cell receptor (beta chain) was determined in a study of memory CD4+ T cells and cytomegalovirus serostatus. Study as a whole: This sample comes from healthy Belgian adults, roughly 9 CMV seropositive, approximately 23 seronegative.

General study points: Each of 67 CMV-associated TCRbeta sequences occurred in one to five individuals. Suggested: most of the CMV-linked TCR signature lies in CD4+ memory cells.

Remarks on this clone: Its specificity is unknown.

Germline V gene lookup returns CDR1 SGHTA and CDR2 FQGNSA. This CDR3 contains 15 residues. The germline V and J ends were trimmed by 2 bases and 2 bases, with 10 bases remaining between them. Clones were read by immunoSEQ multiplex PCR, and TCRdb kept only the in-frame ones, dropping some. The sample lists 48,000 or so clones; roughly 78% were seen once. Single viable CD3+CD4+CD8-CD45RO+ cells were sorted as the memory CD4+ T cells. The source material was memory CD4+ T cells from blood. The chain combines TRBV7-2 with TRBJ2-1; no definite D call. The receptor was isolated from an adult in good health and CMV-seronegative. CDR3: CASSLRDGTYNEQFF. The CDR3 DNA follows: TGTGCCAGCAGCTTACGTGACGGAACCTACAATGAGCAGTTCTTC. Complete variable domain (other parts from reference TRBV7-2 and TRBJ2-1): GAGVSQSPSNKVTEKGKDVELRCDPISGHTALYWYRQSLGQGLEFLIYFQGNSAPDKSGLPSDRFSAERTGGSVSTLTIQRTQQEDSAVYLCASSLRDGTYNEQFFGPGTRLTVL.